One sample yielded the 17 T cell receptor beta chains listed below, sequenced in a study of shared clonotypes between healthy human individuals (dated by TCRdb to 2019 to 2021). The method was the immunoSEQ multiplex PCR assay. This is the immuneACCESS table as TCRdb keeps it, with only in-frame sequences that have V and J called. A part of the clones is gone; compared with another copy, unresolved V genes explain less than half, and the rest is unexplained. The sample includes about 550,000 clones, with 95% observed a single time. 0.11% of the sample goes to the ten largest clones. For the CD8 naive samples, CD45RO-negative cells were positively selected for CCR7, yielding a CD45RA+CCR7+ population from which TemRA cells were excluded. The material sequenced was naive CD8+ T cells sorted from blood. The cell subset or site label of this sample denotes: CD45RA+CCR7+. These TCRs come from a woman aged 25 to 39 in good health.

CDR3 in DNA: TGCGCCAGCAGTGAGTCCAAGGGCACCGGGGAGCTGTTTTTT. As protein: CASSESKGTGELFF. The chain combines TRBV10-1 with TRBJ2-2; D not certain. CDR1 WNHNN and CDR2 SYGVQD come from the germline V gene (reference sequence). The CDR3 consists of 14 residues. Trimming took 0 bases from V and 4 from J, leaving 6 bases between them.

The rearrangement uses TRBV7-7 and TRBJ2-3; D remains unclear. V gave up 6 bases and J gave up 0 bases, with 13 bases separating them. Per the germline V gene, CDR1 is SSHAT and CDR2 is FNYEAQ (reference sequence). This CDR3 has 15 amino acids. This CDR3 is CASRPESPSTDTQYF. The CDR3 DNA follows: TGTGCCAGCAGACCCGAAAGCCCTAGCACAGATACGCAGTATTTT.

This chain uses TRBV6-5 with TRBJ1-2; 9 bases agree with TRBD1. The V and J ends lost 4 bases and 5 bases, in that order; junction bases with no gene match: 8. CDR1 is MNHEY, CDR2 SVGAGI, per germline. The CDR3 is 15 amino acids. CDR3: CASSSPRQGGYGYTF. CDR3 nucleotide sequence: TGTGCCAGCAGTTCCCCAAGACAGGGGGGATATGGCTACACCTTC.

The chain carries TRBV27 and TRBJ1-3; D is uncertain. The CDR3 runs 15 residues. Per germline, CDR1 MNHEY and CDR2 SMNVEV (reference sequence). V dropped 6 bases and J dropped 0 bases, with 12 bases sitting between them. The CDR3, as DNA: TGTGCCAGCAGGTCAAACAGCAACTCTGGAAACACCATATATTTT. It encodes CASRSNSNSGNTIYF.

V is TRBV2 and J is TRBJ1-4; possible D gene TRBD1, 6 bases. Trimming cost V 4 bases and J 4 bases, with 13 bases left between them. This CDR3 region has 15 residues. Germline V gene lookup returns CDR1 SNHLY and CDR2 FYNNEI. The CDR3 region is CASSAGAHLNEKLFF. CDR3 DNA: TGTGCCAGCAGTGCGGGGGCTCACCTTAATGAAAAACTGTTTTTT.

The chain couples TRBV11-2 to TRBJ2-1; 9 bases align to TRBD2. CDR1 and CDR2 (germline): SGHAT, FQNNGV. The CDR3 consists of 16 residues. Unmatched junction bases numbered 4, after V lost 4 bases and J lost 0 bases. CDR3 in amino acids: CASSWLAGASYNEQFF. In DNA, the CDR3 is TGTGCCAGCAGCTGGTTAGCGGGAGCCTCCTACAATGAGCAGTTCTTC.

The chain employs TRBV29-1 and TRBJ2-3, with D perhaps TRBD2 (5 bases). CDR1 is SQVTM and CDR2 is ANQGSEA in the germline V gene. The CDR3 has 14 residues. Trimming took off 5 bases at V and 0 bases at J, with 12 bases between the two ends. As DNA, the CDR3 is TGCAGCGTTTCGCGGGCAGACAGCACAGATACGCAGTATTTT. As protein: CSVSRADSTDTQYF.

V and J are TRBV27 and TRBJ2-2; TRBD1 might be the D (6 bases). Per the germline V gene, CDR1 is MNHEY and CDR2 is SMNVEV (reference sequence). The CDR3 loop spans 15 amino acids. The V gene lost 8 bases and the J gene lost 0 bases, with 13 bases spanning the gap. CDR3 coding DNA: TGTGCCAGCTCCCCCGGGACAACGAACACCGGGGAGCTGTTTTTT. This codes for CASSPGTTNTGELFF.

The chain is built from TRBV15 and TRBJ2-5; possible D gene TRBD2, 5 bases. Looked up from germline, CDR1 is LNHNV and CDR2 is YYDKDF (reference sequence). Trimming cost V 1 base and J 2 bases, with 11 bases left between them. The CDR3 runs to 15 residues. The DNA for the CDR3 is TGTGCCACCAGCAGAGTTACGGGAACACAAGAGACCCAGTACTTC. It specifies CATSRVTGTQETQYF.

This sequence joins TRBV28 and TRBJ2-6; D remains ambiguous. This CDR3 has 14 amino acids. V shed 6 bases and J shed 0 bases, with 6 bases lying between them. Germline loops: CDR1 MDHEN, CDR2 SYDVKM. As DNA, the CDR3 is TGTGCCAGCAGACAGCCCTCTGGGGCCAACGTCCTGACTTTC. Translated: CASRQPSGANVLTF.

In its sample, this clone was seen a few times. The rearrangement joins TRBV30 to TRBJ1-2; a possible D gene is TRBD1 (5 bases). Germline values: CDR1 GTSNPN, CDR2 SVGIG (reference sequence). The CDR3 spans 11 residues. V was shortened by 3 bases and J by 8 bases, with 10 bases between the two germline ends. The CDR3 nucleotides read TGTGCCTGGAGGGTTGCAGGGGGCTACACCTTC. Translated: CAWRVAGGYTF.

J is TRBJ2-1 and V is TRBV29-1, with TRBD2 matching 10 bases. From germline, CDR1 is SQVTM and CDR2 ANQGSEA. The CDR3 has 15 residues. The V segment lost 1 base and the J segment 3 bases; nucleotides outside the gene matches: 3. CDR3 sequence reads: CSVEGASGSYNEQFF. The CDR3 DNA follows: TGCAGCGTTGAAGGGGCTAGCGGGAGCTACAATGAGCAGTTCTTC.

Remarks on this clone: The CDR3 does not close with the conserved phenylalanine or tryptophan, likely indicating a read error. The DNA is omitted, as the CDR3 cannot be located on it reliably, and the CDR3 follows TCRdb's listing. The chain has TRBV20-1 and TRBJ2-3; the D call TRBD2 from the table was never checked on the DNA. Germline loops: CDR1 DFQATT, CDR2 SNEGSKA (reference sequence). The CDR3 extends over 9 residues, inclusive of both ends. CDR3 protein: CSARVGGKG.

V gene TRBV9 combines with J gene TRBJ2-2; 9 positions agree with TRBD2. Trimming at V came to 0 bases and at J to 1 base, leaving 13 bases not matched to a gene. This CDR3 comprises 20 residues. The germline gives CDR1 SGDLS, CDR2 YYNGEE. Here the CDR3 reads CASSVARNVRLAENTGELFF. CDR3 in DNA: TGTGCCAGCAGCGTAGCCCGAAATGTCAGACTAGCGGAGAACACCGGGGAGCTGTTTTTT.

V gene TRBV5-6 combines with J gene TRBJ1-1; D remains unclear. The CDR3 sequence is 16 residues long. Germline loops: CDR1 SGHDT, CDR2 YYEEEE. The germline V and J ends were trimmed by 1 base and 3 bases, with 16 bases remaining between them. The CDR3 loop is CASSLTGEGEYTEAFF. CDR3 DNA: TGTGCCAGCAGCTTGACTGGGGAGGGAGAGTACACTGAAGCTTTCTTT.

The rearrangement links TRBV25-1 to TRBJ1-1; no firm D call. Trimming cost V 8 bases and J 7 bases, with 11 bases left between them. CDR3 length equals 11 residues. In germline, CDR1 is MGHDK, CDR2 SYGVNS. The DNA of the CDR3 is TGTGCCAGCCGGTGGGGAAATGAAGCTTTCTTT. This codes for CASRWGNEAFF.

Only one count was recorded for this clone. The CDR3 region has the DNA TGCGCCAGCAGCCAAGGGTACTACCAAGAGACCCAGTACTTC. Amino acid sequence: CASSQGYYQETQYF. This chain joins TRBV4-1 and TRBJ2-5; D unclear. The V end was cut by 1 base, the J end by 0 bases, with 6 bases between. Germline CDR1 MGHRA, CDR2 YSYEKL. The CDR3 totals 14 residues.